A selection of T cell receptor beta chains follows, all from one sample in a study of blood T cell repertoires in COVID-19. TCRdb's table, derived via immunoSEQ multiplex PCR, lists solely in-frame clones and lacks some. This table has roughly 140,000 clones, 80% to 90% appearing once. The specimen sequenced was peripheral blood. The source is a woman aged 60-75 years with COVID-19, enrolled during active disease. The CDR3 runs from the conserved cysteine through the conserved F or W.

v_gene	j_gene	CDR3aa
TRBV27	TRBJ2-7	CASSSAGRPKLYEQYF
TRBV28	TRBJ2-7	CASSSPGQGSYEQYF
TRBV18	TRBJ1-1	CASSVRGGDTEAFF
TRBV14	TRBJ2-2	CASSQLAGARTGELFF
TRBV13	TRBJ1-4	CASSLGGYREGDEKLFF
TRBV27	TRBJ1-5	CASSLNRANQPQHF
TRBV27	TRBJ2-1	CASSTPGQGKGNEQFF
TRBV5-1	TRBJ2-1	CASSFSASGYNEQFF
TRBV7-2	TRBJ2-7	CASSLKAGLLEQYF
TRBV19	TRBJ2-5	CASSIGTGQETQYF
TRBV18	TRBJ1-3	CASSLDRNSGNTIYF
TRBV7-2	TRBJ1-2	CASSFGTGLGYGYTF
TRBV29-1	TRBJ2-5	CSVDLGAGETQYF
TRBV30	TRBJ1-2	CAWSVHPQQHNYYGYTF
TRBV7-3	TRBJ2-1	CASSLAASRGYNEQFF
TRBV5-1	TRBJ2-2	CASSHHRDYIRTGELFF
TRBV18	TRBJ1-6	CASSPFRDRGPNSPLHF
TRBV2	TRBJ2-1	CASSGTGDNEQFF
TRBV5-1	TRBJ2-2	CASSTGQGVEAGELFF
TRBV6-6	TRBJ1-2	CASSRQGNDYGYTF
TRBV27	TRBJ2-1	CASKQGGYNEQFF
TRBV29-1	TRBJ2-2	CSVKGSNTGELFF
TRBV12-3/TRBV12-4	TRBJ1-1	CASSSRGNTEAFF
TRBV10-3	TRBJ1-2	CAISEYGTGLPPNYGYTF
TRBV2	TRBJ2-5	CASSWTGMETQYF
TRBV3-1/TRBV3-2	TRBJ1-5	CASSPWSGDKRTPQHF
TRBV3-1/TRBV3-2	TRBJ2-7	CASSQNFGLAGGNEQYF